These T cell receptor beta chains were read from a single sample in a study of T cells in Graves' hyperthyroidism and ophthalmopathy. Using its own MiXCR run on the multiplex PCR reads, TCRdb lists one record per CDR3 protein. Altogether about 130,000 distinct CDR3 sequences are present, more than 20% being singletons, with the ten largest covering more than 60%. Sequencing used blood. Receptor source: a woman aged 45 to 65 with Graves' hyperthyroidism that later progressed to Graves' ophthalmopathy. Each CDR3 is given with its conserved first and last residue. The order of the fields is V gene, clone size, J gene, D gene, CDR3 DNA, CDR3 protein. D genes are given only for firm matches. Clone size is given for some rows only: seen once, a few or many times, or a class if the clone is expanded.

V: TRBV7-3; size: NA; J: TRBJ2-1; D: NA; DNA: TGTGCCAGCAGCTTAACTAGCGACAATGAGCAGTTCTTC; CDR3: CASSLTSDNEQFF
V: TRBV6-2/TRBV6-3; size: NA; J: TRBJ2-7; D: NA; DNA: TGTGCCAGCAGTTCAGCTCTCAGCTCCTACGAGCAGTACTTC; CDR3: CASSSALSSYEQYF
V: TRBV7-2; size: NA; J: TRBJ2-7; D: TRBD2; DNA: TGTGCCAGCAGCTTAGGCACAGCGGGAGGGGCCTACGAGCAGTACTTC; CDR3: CASSLGTAGGAYEQYF
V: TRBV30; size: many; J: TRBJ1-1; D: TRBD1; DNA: TGTGCCTGGAGTGACGGAGCAGGGGGATCCACTGAAGCTTTCTTT; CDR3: CAWSDGAGGSTEAFF
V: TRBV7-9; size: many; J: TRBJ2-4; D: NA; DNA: TGTGCCAGCAGACCAGGGGCGGGCAAAAACATTCAGTACTTC; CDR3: CASRPGAGKNIQYF
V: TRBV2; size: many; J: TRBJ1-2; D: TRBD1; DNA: TGTGCCAGCAGACAGGGGATTGATTGGGGCTACACCTTC; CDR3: CASRQGIDWGYTF
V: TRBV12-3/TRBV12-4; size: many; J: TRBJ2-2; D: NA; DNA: TGTGCCAGCAGTTTTAACAGGGAGGCCGGGGAGCTGTTTTTT; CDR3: CASSFNREAGELFF
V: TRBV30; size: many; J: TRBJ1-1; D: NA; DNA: TGTGCCTGGAGAACAGGGCCCAACACTGAAGCTTTCTTT; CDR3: CAWRTGPNTEAFF
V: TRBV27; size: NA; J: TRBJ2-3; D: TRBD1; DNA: TGTGCCAGCAGTCCGTACCCGACAGGGGGGCCCACAGATACGCAGTATTTT; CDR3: CASSPYPTGGPTDTQYF
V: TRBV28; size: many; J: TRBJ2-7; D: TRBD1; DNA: TGTGCCAGCAGTACCACCCCTCGGGACAGGGAAGCCTACGAGCAGTACTTC; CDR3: CASSTTPRDREAYEQYF
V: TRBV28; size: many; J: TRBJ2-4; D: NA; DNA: TGTGCCAGCAGTTCCACTTACATTCAGTACTTC; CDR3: CASSSTYIQYF
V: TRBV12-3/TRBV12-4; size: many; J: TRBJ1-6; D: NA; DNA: TGTGCCAGCAGTTTCAGGCAGGGGTTGTCACCCCTCCACTTT; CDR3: CASSFRQGLSPLHF
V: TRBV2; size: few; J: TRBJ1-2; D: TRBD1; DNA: TGTGCCAGCGGTGACCCTCTCAACACAGGGGAAGAATCCTATGGCTACACCTTC; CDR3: CASGDPLNTGEESYGYTF
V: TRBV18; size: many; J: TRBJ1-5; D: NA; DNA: TGTGCCAGCTCACCGGGAGGGACGGTGAATCAGCCCCAGCATTTT; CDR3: CASSPGGTVNQPQHF
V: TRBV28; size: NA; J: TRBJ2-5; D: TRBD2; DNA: TGTGCCAGCAACAGCGGGAGCACCGGGAAAGAGACCCAGTACTTC; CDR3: CASNSGSTGKETQYF
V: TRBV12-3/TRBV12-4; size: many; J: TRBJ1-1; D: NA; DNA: TGTGCCAGCAGTCCTGCCGGGGGCACTGAAGCTTTCTTT; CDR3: CASSPAGGTEAFF
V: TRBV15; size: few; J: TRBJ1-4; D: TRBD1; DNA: TGTGCCACCAGCAGGGGAGATAGGGGGCAGGAAAAACTGTTTTTT; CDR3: CATSRGDRGQEKLFF
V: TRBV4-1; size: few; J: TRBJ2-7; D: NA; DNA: TGCGCCAGCAGCCAAGATAAAGGGGCCAGGGCCAACGAGCAGTACTTC; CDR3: CASSQDKGARANEQYF
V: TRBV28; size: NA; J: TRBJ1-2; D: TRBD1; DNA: TGTGCCAGCAGCTTGTCTATTCCCACTTCCACGGCGGGACAGGGATCGTTTGGCTACACCTTC; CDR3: CASSLSIPTSTAGQGSFGYTF
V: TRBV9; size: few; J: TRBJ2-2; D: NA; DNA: TGTGCCAGCAGCGTGGACGGCAGGGGCGGGGAGCTGTTTTTT; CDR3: CASSVDGRGGELFF
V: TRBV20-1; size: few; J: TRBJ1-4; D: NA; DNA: TGCAGTGCTAGTTCGGCAGCAACTAATGAAAAACTGTTTTTT; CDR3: CSASSAATNEKLFF
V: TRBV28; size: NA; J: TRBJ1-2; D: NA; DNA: TGTGCCAGCAGTTTACTGGACCGCCTCGTTAACTATGGCTACACCTTC; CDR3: CASSLLDRLVNYGYTF
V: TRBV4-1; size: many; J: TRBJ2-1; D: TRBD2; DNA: TGCGCCAGCAGCCAAGTAGCGGGAGTTTTGAATGAGCAGTTCTTC; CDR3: CASSQVAGVLNEQFF
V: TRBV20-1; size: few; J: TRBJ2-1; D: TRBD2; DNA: TGCAGTGCTAGAGATGGGACTAGCTACAATGAGCAGTTCTTC; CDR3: CSARDGTSYNEQFF